Each of the 30 T cell receptor beta chains below was sequenced from the same sample in a study of cytomegalovirus exposure and HLA in healthy donors. This PCR relied on a set of 60 Vbeta primers and 13 Jbeta primers. Assay used: immunoSEQ multiplex PCR; TCRdb lists only in-frame clones, some missing. The sample lists approximately 150,000 clones; approximately 80% were seen once. Source material: PBMCs. The receptors derive from a man aged 40-49 years in good health and CMV-seronegative.

This clone was detected only once. The J gene is TRBJ2-7, the V gene TRBV30; D perhaps matches TRBD1 (5 bases). With 2 bases removed from V and 5 bases from J, the gap between germline ends came to 13 bases. The V gene's germline CDR1 is GTSNPN and CDR2 SVGIG (reference sequence). CDR3 size: 13 residues. In DNA, the CDR3 is TGTGCCTGGAGTCCGGCAGGGTTCCACGAGCAGTACTTC. Residues: CAWSPAGFHEQYF.

The chain recombines TRBV7-2 with TRBJ2-2, with TRBD1 matching over 8 bases. CDR3 length equals 14 residues. Germline lookup yields CDR1 SGHTA and CDR2 FQGNSA. Trimming cost V 5 bases and J 3 bases; bases outside gene matches: 2. The CDR3 DNA follows: TGTGCCAGCAGCAGACAGGGGCACACCGGGGAGCTGTTTTTT. Protein product: CASSRQGHTGELFF.

The chain carries TRBV7-2 and TRBJ2-2; D is undetermined. V shed 5 bases and J shed 7 bases, with 8 bases lying between them. The germline V gene has CDR1 SGHTA and CDR2 FQGNSA. CDR3 length: 12 amino acids. CDR3 in DNA: TGTGCCAGCAGCCACTCGGTCGGGGAGCTGTTTTTT. It translates to CASSHSVGELFF.

This clone was observed once. This chain links TRBV27 with TRBJ1-4; 7 bases fit TRBD1. There are 14 residues in the CDR3. V lost 4 bases to trimming and J lost 12 bases; unmatched junction nucleotides: 11. Germline CDR1 reads MNHEY; CDR2 reads SMNVEV (reference sequence). CDR3 in DNA: TGTGCCAGCAGTTCAGGACAGGCTCTTGGGGAACTGTTTTTT. This translates into CASSSGQALGELFF.

V is TRBV30 and J is TRBJ2-7; possibly TRBD2 for D (6 bases). This CDR3 spans 12 amino acids. V lost 4 bases and J lost 7, with 14 bases in between. Looked up from germline, CDR1 is GTSNPN and CDR2 is SVGIG (reference sequence). CDR3 sequence (DNA): TGTGCCTGGATAAGCTCGACTAGGGAGCAGTACTTC. It is translated as CAWISSTREQYF.

This clone was observed a few times. This chain links TRBV27 with TRBJ1-4, with 7 nucleotides matching TRBD1. This CDR3 has 14 residues. The germline V gene has CDR1 MNHEY and CDR2 SMNVEV (reference sequence). The trim removed 5 bases at V and 3 bases at J, leaving 3 bases unmatched. For the CDR3, the DNA is TGTGCCAGCAGTCCGACAGGGTCTAATGAAAAACTGTTTTTT. As protein: CASSPTGSNEKLFF.

V is TRBV27 and J is TRBJ2-5; 7 bases fit TRBD1. Germline CDR1 is MNHEY and CDR2 is SMNVEV (reference sequence). The V gene end was trimmed by 5 bases and the J gene end by 4 bases; junction bases not matched to a gene: 10. The CDR3 is 15 residues long. The CDR3 is CASSGKGGWIETQYF. The CDR3 nucleotides read TGTGCCAGCAGTGGAAAAGGGGGCTGGATAGAGACCCAGTACTTC.

Regarding this clone: A junction end diverges from the germline sequence, so it may reflect a read error. The genes are TRBV7-9 and TRBJ1-6; D may be TRBD1 (5 bases). The germline CDR1 and CDR2 sequences are SEHNR and FQNEAQ (reference sequence). CDR3 length: 15 amino acids. Here the CDR3 reads CASSSQALDNSPPHF. Here the CDR3 DNA reads TGTGCCAGCAGCTCACAGGCTCTGGACAATTCACCCCCCCACTTT.

This chain uses TRBV19 with TRBJ2-5; D is perhaps TRBD1 (6 bases). This CDR3 is 15 amino acids long. V lost 8 bases and J 3 bases, leaving 19 bases between the germline ends. CDR1 and CDR2 from the germline V gene are LNHDA and SQIVND (reference sequence). CDR3 nucleotide sequence: TGTGCCAGTGGGAAAAAAGGGACATCTAAAGAGACCCAGTACTTC. Translated: CASGKKGTSKETQYF.

This clone is a singleton in its sample. The chain has TRBV25-1 and TRBJ2-5; 7 bases line up with TRBD2. The ends lost 2 bases at V and 2 bases at J; junction bases unmatched: 11. Germline V gene lookup returns CDR1 MGHDK and CDR2 SYGVNS. The CDR3 runs to 17 residues. In DNA form, the CDR3 reads TGTGCCAGCAGTGAACCGAAATCCGGCGGGGGTCAAGAGACCCAGTACTTC. Its protein is CASSEPKSGGGQETQYF.

This chain connects TRBV25-1 to TRBJ1-4, with 8 bases identical to TRBD1. Germline CDR1 reads MGHDK; CDR2 reads SYGVNS. The CDR3 is 16 residues long. V lost 0 bases to trimming and J lost 3 bases; unmatched junction nucleotides: 3. The CDR3 DNA reads TGTGCCAGCAGTGAATACCGGACAGGGTCTAATGAAAAACTGTTTTTT. Protein sequence: CASSEYRTGSNEKLFF.

This clone was seen more than once but under ten times. The rearrangement links TRBV2 to TRBJ2-3; tentative D call: TRBD1 (6 bases). This CDR3 has 12 residues. Germline CDR1 is SNHLY and CDR2 is FYNNEI. V lost 6 bases to trimming and J lost 6 bases, with 10 bases between them. CDR3 sequence (DNA): TGTGCCAGCAGCCGGGACAAGGATACGCAGTATTTT. It is translated as CASSRDKDTQYF.

The chain links TRBV2 to TRBJ2-7; TRBD2 matches 12 bases. The CDR3 is 14 amino acids. The ends lost 4 bases at V and 4 bases at J; junction bases unmatched: 2. Germline loops: CDR1 SNHLY, CDR2 FYNNEI. The CDR3 protein is CASSGTSGMYEQYF. The CDR3, as DNA: TGTGCCAGCAGTGGGACTAGCGGGATGTACGAGCAGTACTTC.

The CDR3 nucleotides read TGCAGCGTGACTACCACAGGGGCGGGAAACATTCAGTACTTC. This sequence encodes CSVTTTGAGNIQYF. The chain links TRBV29-1 to TRBJ2-4, with 7 bases aligning to TRBD1. The germline V gene encodes CDR1 SQVTM and CDR2 ANQGSEA. With V trimmed by 6 bases and J by 6 bases, 11 bases remained unmatched. CDR3 length: 14 residues.

The chain has TRBV5-4 and TRBJ2-4; 9 bases match TRBD1. The CDR3 sequence is 14 residues long. J lost 7 bases, V lost 4 bases, and 6 bases had no gene match. Germline CDR1 and CDR2: SGHNT and YYREEE (reference sequence). This CDR3 is CASSPPGQGNIQYF. The CDR3 DNA reads as TGTGCCAGCAGCCCCCCGGGACAGGGTAACATTCAGTACTTC.

A few counts support this clone. The chain combines TRBV7-3 with TRBJ1-1; 7 bases line up with TRBD1. The germline V gene has CDR1 SGHTA and CDR2 FQGTGA. J gave up 3 bases and V 5 bases, and 6 bases lay outside the gene matches. The CDR3 contains 14 residues. The CDR3 region has the DNA TGTGCCAGCAGCGTAGACAGGGCGGACACTGAAGCTTTCTTT. Translated: CASSVDRADTEAFF.

The rearrangement joins TRBV7-2 to TRBJ2-7; TRBD1 is a possible D gene (6 bases). The V gene's germline CDR1 is SGHTA and CDR2 FQGNSA. Trimming left V 4 bases short and J 2 bases short, with 15 bases between. This CDR3 contains 15 residues. CDR3 nucleotides: TGTGCCAGCAGCTCATCGACAGGACCCGCCTACGAGCAGTACTTC. It specifies CASSSSTGPAYEQYF. Filled out from reference TRBV7-2 and TRBJ2-7, the complete variable domain reads GAGVSQSPSNKVTEKGKDVELRCDPISGHTALYWYRQSLGQGLEFLIYFQGNSAPDKSGLPSDRFSAERTGGSVSTLTIQRTQQEDSAVYLCASSSSTGPAYEQYFGPGTRLTVT.

This clone was picked up a small number of times. The chain joins TRBV9 to TRBJ2-5; perhaps TRBD1 as D (6 bases). In germline, CDR1 is SGDLS, CDR2 YYNGEE. The CDR3 length is 14 residues. The germline V and J ends were trimmed by 4 bases and 1 base, with 11 bases remaining between them. The DNA of the CDR3 is TGTGCCAGCAGCTCCCAGGACAGCCAAGAGACCCAGTACTTC. Translating gives CASSSQDSQETQYF.

V gene TRBV4-3 combines with J gene TRBJ2-5, with 9 bases identical to TRBD2. The CDR3 is 16 residues long. Losses at the gene ends were 1 base for V and 5 bases for J; bases not matched to a gene: 8. Germline CDR1 reads LGHNA; CDR2 reads YSLEER. In nucleotides, the CDR3 is TGCGCCAGCAGCCAAGGAGCGGGGGGTGAGAAGGAGACCCAGTACTTC. It is translated as CASSQGAGGEKETQYF.

This rearrangement joins TRBV6-1 to TRBJ2-4, with D possibly being TRBD2 (6 bases). V dropped 1 base and J dropped 4 bases, with 8 bases sitting between them. The CDR3 spans 14 residues. Germline V gene data show CDR1 as MNHNS and CDR2 as SASEGT. The CDR3 is CASSEEGTKNIQYF. CDR3 nucleotide sequence: TGTGCCAGCAGTGAAGAAGGGACTAAAAACATTCAGTACTTC.

The chain couples TRBV6-6 to TRBJ2-7, with TRBD1 as a possible D gene (6 bases). The CDR3 has 16 amino acids. V lost 5 bases and J 3 bases, leaving 20 bases between the germline ends. Germline CDR1 MNHNY, CDR2 SVGAGI (reference sequence). DNA for the CDR3: TGTGCCAGCAGTCAAAAGTTGGGACATTCTTTCTACGAGCAGTACTTC. Its translation: CASSQKLGHSFYEQYF.

The chain is built from TRBV19 and TRBJ2-1; 7 bases match TRBD1. In germline, CDR1 is LNHDA, CDR2 SQIVND (reference sequence). The CDR3 consists of 16 residues. Losses at the gene ends were 4 bases for V and 4 bases for J; bases not matched to a gene: 10. CDR3 bases: TGTGCCAGTAGTACAATTAGGGGGCTGTGGTACAATGAGCAGTTCTTC. This sequence encodes CASSTIRGLWYNEQFF.

V and J are TRBV2 and TRBJ2-5; 9 bases map to TRBD2. V shed 3 bases and J 5 bases; nucleotides not matched to a gene: 10. Germline V lookup: CDR1 SNHLY, CDR2 FYNNEI. The CDR3 covers 16 residues. The CDR3: CASSENGGGAVETQYF. The DNA of the CDR3 is TGTGCCAGCAGTGAGAATGGCGGGGGGGCCGTTGAGACCCAGTACTTC.

This sequence joins TRBV25-1 and TRBJ2-2; D remains unclear. Trimming shortened V by 7 bases and J by 1 base, and 7 bases separated the two germline ends. This CDR3 region has 13 residues. From germline, CDR1 is MGHDK and CDR2 SYGVNS. The DNA of the CDR3 is TGTGCCAGCATGTCAGGGAACACCGGGGAGCTGTTTTTT. As protein: CASMSGNTGELFF.

The chain uses TRBV7-9 and TRBJ2-7, with D unclear. Germline V lookup: CDR1 SEHNR, CDR2 FQNEAQ (reference sequence). V gave up 2 bases and J gave up 2 bases, with 4 bases separating them. The CDR3 is made up of 12 amino acids. As DNA, the CDR3 is TGTGCCAGCAGCTTATCTACCTACGAGCAGTACTTC. This sequence encodes CASSLSTYEQYF.

CDR3 in DNA: TGTGCCAGCAGTCCGACTAGCGGGGAGAGTAATACGCAGTATTTT. Translation: CASSPTSGESNTQYF. This chain uses TRBV2 with TRBJ2-3; 11 bases agree with TRBD2. The germline V gene encodes CDR1 SNHLY and CDR2 FYNNEI. Trimming at V came to 5 bases and at J to 7 bases, leaving 8 bases not matched to a gene. CDR3 length equals 15 residues.

V gene TRBV9 combines with J gene TRBJ1-1, with D hard to call. V lost 1 base, J lost 2 bases, and 6 bases lay in between. Looked up from germline, CDR1 is SGDLS and CDR2 is YYNGEE. The CDR3 has 13 amino acids. In nucleotides, the CDR3 is TGTGCCAGCAGCGTAATTATCAACACTGAAGCTTTCTTT. It is translated as CASSVIINTEAFF.

As regards this clone: Other DNA variants within this sample encode the same CDR3. The chain joins TRBV29-1 to TRBJ2-1; no firm D call. CDR1 SQVTM and CDR2 ANQGSEA come from the germline V gene. The CDR3 has 11 amino acids. Trimming shortened V by 4 bases and J by 6 bases, and 7 bases separated the two germline ends. The CDR3 sequence is CSVVRFNEQFF. CDR3 sequence (DNA): TGCAGCGTTGTGCGATTCAATGAGCAGTTCTTC.

The chain links TRBV6-5 to TRBJ2-3, with TRBD1 as a possible D gene (5 bases). V was cut by 1 base and J by 7 bases, with 12 bases left in between. CDR1 is MNHEY and CDR2 is SVGAGI in the germline V gene. The CDR3 runs to 14 residues. The CDR3 DNA reads TGTGCCAGCAGTTACTTTACAGGAGAATATACGCAGTATTTT. Translation gives CASSYFTGEYTQYF.

This clone was detected only once. The chain joins TRBV27 to TRBJ2-7; no firm D call. Trimming removed 6 bases at V and 1 base at J, with 10 bases between. The CDR3 is 13 residues long. The germline V gene has CDR1 MNHEY and CDR2 SMNVEV (reference sequence). The CDR3 reads CASSPLESYEQYF. CDR3 coding DNA: TGTGCCAGCAGCCCTCTAGAATCCTACGAGCAGTACTTC.